Sequencing of this TCR beta chain was carried out in a study of blood T cell repertoires in COVID-19. Study overall: T cells, B-cell-depleted T cells, or PBMCs provided the cDNA or gDNA that served as material.

CDR3 length: 16 amino acids. Germline CDR1 and CDR2: ENHRY and SYGVKD. Deletions cut 3 bases from V and 5 bases from J, with 19 bases between. In the original analysis: Amplifying reference gene primers gave estimates of nucleated cell counts. Assay: immunoSEQ multiplex PCR; the TCRdb copy retains only in-frame clones and omits some. V, J and clone size reflect that table, while D and trimming were determined from the DNA. The sample comprises about 74,000 clones, roughly four fifths of which are singletons, and approximately 7.3% rests with the top ten. Specimen: peripheral blood. This rearrangement joins TRBV10-3 to TRBJ1-1, with a tentative D call TRBD1 (5 bases). The TCR comes from a human donor in a cohort sampled during active COVID-19. The CDR3 region is CAISEIPDRGRTEAFF. The CDR3 bases are TGTGCCATCAGTGAAATCCCCGACAGAGGGAGGACTGAAGCTTTCTTT.